This TCR beta chain was sequenced in a study of blood T cell repertoires in COVID-19. The CDR3 sequence is 14 residues long. Germline assignment: CDR1 ENHRY and CDR2 SYGVKD. Trimming cost V 3 bases and J 8 bases, with 16 bases left between them. The repertoire was sequenced with immunoSEQ multiplex PCR; TCRdb's copy has only in-frame clones and lacks some. The data hold fewer than 200,000 clones, with 83% observed a single time. This sequence was found in a woman in her forties or fifties in a cohort exposed to, infected with or recovered from COVID-19 (not recorded which). V usage is TRBV10-3 and J usage is TRBJ1-2; D unclear. The sequenced material came from PBMCs or T cells enriched from blood (not recorded which). The CDR3 protein is CAISEELMYPGYTF. The CDR3 DNA reads TGTGCCATCAGTGAAGAGCTAATGTATCCGGGCTACACCTTC.